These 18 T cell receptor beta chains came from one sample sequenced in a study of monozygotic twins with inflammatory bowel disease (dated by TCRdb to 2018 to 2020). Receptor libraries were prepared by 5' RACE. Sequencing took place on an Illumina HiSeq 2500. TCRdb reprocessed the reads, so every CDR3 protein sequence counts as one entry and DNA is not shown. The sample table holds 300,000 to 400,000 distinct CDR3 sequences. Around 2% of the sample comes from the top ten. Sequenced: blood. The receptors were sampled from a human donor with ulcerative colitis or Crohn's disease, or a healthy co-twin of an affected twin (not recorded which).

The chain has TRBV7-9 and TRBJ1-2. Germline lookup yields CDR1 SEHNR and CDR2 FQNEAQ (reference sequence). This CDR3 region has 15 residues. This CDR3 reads CASSLALSANYGYTF.

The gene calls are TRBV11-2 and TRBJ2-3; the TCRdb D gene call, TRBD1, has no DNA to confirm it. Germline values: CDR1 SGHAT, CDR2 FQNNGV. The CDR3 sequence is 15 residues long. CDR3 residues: CASSLDGADGDTQYF.

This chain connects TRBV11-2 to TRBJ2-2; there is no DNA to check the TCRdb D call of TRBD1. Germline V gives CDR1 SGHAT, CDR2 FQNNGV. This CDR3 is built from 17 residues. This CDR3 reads CASSLDLAGEFVGELFF.

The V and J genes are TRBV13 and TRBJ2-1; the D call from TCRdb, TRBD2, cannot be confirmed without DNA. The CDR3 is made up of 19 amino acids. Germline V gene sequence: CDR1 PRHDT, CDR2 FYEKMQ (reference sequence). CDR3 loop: CASSLPGSHRARSYNEQFF.

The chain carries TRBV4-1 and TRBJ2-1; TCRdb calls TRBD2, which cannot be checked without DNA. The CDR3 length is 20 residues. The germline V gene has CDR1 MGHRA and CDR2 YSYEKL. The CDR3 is CASSQYVRTSGVPIRNEQFF.

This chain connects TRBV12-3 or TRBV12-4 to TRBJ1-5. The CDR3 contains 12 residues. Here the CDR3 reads CASSTDYQPQHF.

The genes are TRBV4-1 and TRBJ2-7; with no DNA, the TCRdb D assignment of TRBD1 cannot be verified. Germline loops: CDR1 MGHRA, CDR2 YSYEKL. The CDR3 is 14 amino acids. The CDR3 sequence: CASSQVGPSYEQYF.

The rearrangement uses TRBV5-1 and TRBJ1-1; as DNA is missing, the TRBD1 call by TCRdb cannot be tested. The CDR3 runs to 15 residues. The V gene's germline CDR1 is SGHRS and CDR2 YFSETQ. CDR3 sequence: CASSTGGGLNTEAFF.

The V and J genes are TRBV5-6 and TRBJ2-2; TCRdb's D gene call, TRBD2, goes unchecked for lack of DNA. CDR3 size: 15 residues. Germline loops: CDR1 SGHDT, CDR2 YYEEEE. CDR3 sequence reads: CASSPGLAATGELFF.

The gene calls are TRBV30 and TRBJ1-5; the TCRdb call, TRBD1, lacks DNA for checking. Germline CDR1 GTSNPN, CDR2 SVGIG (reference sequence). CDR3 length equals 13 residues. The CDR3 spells CAWSIGGDQPQHF.

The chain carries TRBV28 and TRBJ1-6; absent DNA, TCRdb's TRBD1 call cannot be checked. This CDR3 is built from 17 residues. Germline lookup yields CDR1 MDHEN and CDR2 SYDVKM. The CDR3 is CASSYPAGTVYNSPLHF.

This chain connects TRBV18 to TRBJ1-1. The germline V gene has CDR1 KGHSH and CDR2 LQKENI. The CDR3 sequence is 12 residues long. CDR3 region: CASSGGPIEAFF.

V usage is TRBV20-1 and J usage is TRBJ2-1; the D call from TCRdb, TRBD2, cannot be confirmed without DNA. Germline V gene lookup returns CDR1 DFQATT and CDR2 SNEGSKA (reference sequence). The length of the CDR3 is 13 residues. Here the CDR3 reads CSAASGTRDEQFF.

The CDR3 region is CSAASTARETQYF. This chain connects TRBV20-1 to TRBJ2-5; TCRdb designates TRBD1, a call that cannot be tested without DNA. Per the germline V gene, CDR1 is DFQATT and CDR2 is SNEGSKA (reference sequence). The CDR3 covers 13 residues.

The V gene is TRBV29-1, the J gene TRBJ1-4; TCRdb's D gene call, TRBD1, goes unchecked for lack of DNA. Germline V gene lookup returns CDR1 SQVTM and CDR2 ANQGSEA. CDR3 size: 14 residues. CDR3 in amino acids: CSVNTGTGDEKLFF.

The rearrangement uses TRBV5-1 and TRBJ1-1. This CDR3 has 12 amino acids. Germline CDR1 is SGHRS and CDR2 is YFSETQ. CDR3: CASSLEGSEAFF.

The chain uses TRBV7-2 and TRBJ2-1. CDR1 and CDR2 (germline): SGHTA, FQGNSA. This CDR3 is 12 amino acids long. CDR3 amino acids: CATKTSYNEQFF.

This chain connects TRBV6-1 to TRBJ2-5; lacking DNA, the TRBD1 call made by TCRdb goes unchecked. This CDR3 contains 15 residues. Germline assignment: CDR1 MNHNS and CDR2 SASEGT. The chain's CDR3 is CASTVGRTRGETQYF.